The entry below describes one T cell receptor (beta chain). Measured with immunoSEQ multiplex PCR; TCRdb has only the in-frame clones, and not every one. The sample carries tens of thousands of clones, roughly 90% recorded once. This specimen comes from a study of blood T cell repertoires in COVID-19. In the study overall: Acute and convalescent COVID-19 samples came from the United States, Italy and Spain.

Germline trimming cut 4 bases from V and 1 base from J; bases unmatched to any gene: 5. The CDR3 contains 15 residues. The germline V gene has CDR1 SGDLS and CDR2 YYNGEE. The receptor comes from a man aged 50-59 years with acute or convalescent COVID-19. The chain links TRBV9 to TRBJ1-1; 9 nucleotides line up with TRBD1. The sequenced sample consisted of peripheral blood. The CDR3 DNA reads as TGTGCCAGCAGCACCGCGGGACAGGGGAACACTGAAGCTTTCTTT. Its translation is CASSTAGQGNTEAFF.